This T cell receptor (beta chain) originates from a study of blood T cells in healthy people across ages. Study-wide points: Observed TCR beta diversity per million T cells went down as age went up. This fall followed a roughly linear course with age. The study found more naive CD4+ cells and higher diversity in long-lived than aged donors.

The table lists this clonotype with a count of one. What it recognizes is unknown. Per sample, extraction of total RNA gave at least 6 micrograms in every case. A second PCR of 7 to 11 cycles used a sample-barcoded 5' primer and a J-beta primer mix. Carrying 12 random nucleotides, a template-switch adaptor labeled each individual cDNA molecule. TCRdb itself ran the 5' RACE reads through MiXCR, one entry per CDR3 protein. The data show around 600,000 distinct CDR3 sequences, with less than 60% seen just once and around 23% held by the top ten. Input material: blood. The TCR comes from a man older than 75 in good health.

In DNA, the CDR3 is TGCAGTGGCCGACAGGGCTATAATTCACCCCTCCACTTT. Amino acids: CSGRQGYNSPLHF. The rearrangement uses TRBV20-1 and TRBJ1-6, with 7 nucleotides matching TRBD1. This CDR3 has 13 amino acids. V was clipped by 7 bases and J by 3 bases; unmatched bases: 3. Germline-derived CDR1 and CDR2 are DFQATT and SNEGSKA (reference sequence).